These 16 T cell receptor beta chains came from one sample sequenced in a study of blood T cell repertoires in COVID-19. Sequencing used immunoSEQ multiplex PCR; TCRdb keeps in-frame clones, though not all of them. The sample includes approximately 250,000 clones, roughly 84% seen only once; the top ten take around 0.98%. Sequenced sample: peripheral blood. The receptors shown here come from a man aged 40-49 years with acute or convalescent COVID-19.

CDR3 nucleotide sequence: TGTGCCAGCTGTGCCGGCCCGCCGCGGGATACGCAGTATTTT. Translation: CASCAGPPRDTQYF. This chain joins TRBV2 and TRBJ2-3; D is unclear. Trimming removed 8 bases from V and 6 bases from J, with 18 bases in between. The germline V gene has CDR1 SNHLY and CDR2 FYNNEI. This CDR3 spans 14 amino acids.

V is TRBV6-5 and J is TRBJ2-5, with 7 positions matching TRBD1. CDR1 is MNHEY, CDR2 SVGAGI, per germline. Trimming cost V 5 bases and J 0 bases; bases outside gene matches: 0. CDR3 size: 13 residues. The CDR3: CASSTGDQETQYF. The CDR3 DNA is TGTGCCAGCAGTACAGGGGACCAAGAGACCCAGTACTTC.

The rearrangement uses TRBV5-1 and TRBJ2-3, with D possibly matching TRBD1 (6 bases). Germline CDR1 reads SGHRS; CDR2 reads YFSETQ. V lost 0 bases, J lost 1 base, and 15 bases lay in between. The CDR3 is 17 residues long. CDR3 bases: TGCGCCAGCAGCTTGGGCCCTGAGGCAGGGGGCACAGATACGCAGTATTTT. Translation gives CASSLGPEAGGTDTQYF. The full variable domain, completed using reference TRBV5-1 and TRBJ2-3, is KAGVTQTPRYLIKTRGQQVTLSCSPISGHRSVSWYQQTPGQGLQFLFEYFSETQRNKGNFPGRFSGRQFSNSRSEMNVSTLELGDSALYLCASSLGPEAGGTDTQYFGPGTRLTVL.

V and J are TRBV19 and TRBJ2-2; a possible D gene is TRBD2 (5 bases). V gave up 2 bases and J gave up 3 bases, with 10 bases separating them. CDR1 and CDR2 (germline): LNHDA, SQIVND (reference sequence). The CDR3 covers 15 residues. CDR3 nucleotide sequence: TGTGCCAGTAGTATATCAGGAGGAGACACCGGGGAGCTGTTTTTT. This sequence encodes CASSISGGDTGELFF.

V is TRBV6-5 and J is TRBJ1-6, with D unresolved. The CDR3 extends over 15 amino acids. CDR1 is MNHEY and CDR2 is SVGAGI in the germline V gene. With 8 bases removed from V and 0 bases from J, the gap between germline ends came to 11 bases. Written as DNA, the CDR3 is TGTGCCAGCTCGATTTTCAGCTCCTATAATTCACCCCTCCACTTT. This encodes CASSIFSSYNSPLHF.

This chain links TRBV28 with TRBJ1-1; TRBD1 agrees at 11 bases. From germline, CDR1 is MDHEN and CDR2 SYDVKM. V trimming: 3 bases; J trimming: 4 bases; junction bases outside the gene matches: 7. The CDR3 covers 16 residues. The DNA of the CDR3 is TGTGCCAGCAGTTTGGGGCCGGGACAGGGGGTCACTGAAGCTTTCTTT. Amino acids: CASSLGPGQGVTEAFF.

V usage is TRBV4-2 and J usage is TRBJ1-2; tentative D call: TRBD1 (5 bases). V lost 1 base and J 8 bases, leaving 17 bases between the germline ends. The V gene's germline CDR1 is LGHNA and CDR2 YNFKEQ. This CDR3 contains 15 residues. The CDR3 spells CASSQVVRGSGGYTF. CDR3 in DNA: TGTGCCAGCAGCCAAGTAGTGCGGGGGTCCGGGGGCTACACCTTC.

The J gene is TRBJ1-6, the V gene TRBV30; TRBD1 aligns across 8 bases. This CDR3 comprises 14 residues. J was trimmed by 7 bases and V by 5 bases; bases with no gene match: 7. Germline lookup yields CDR1 GTSNPN and CDR2 SVGIG (reference sequence). This CDR3 reads CAWATGTGNSPLHF. DNA for the CDR3: TGTGCCTGGGCAACCGGGACAGGAAATTCACCCCTCCACTTT.

J is TRBJ1-2 and V is TRBV11-2; D is unclear. Trimming pared 0 bases from V and 8 bases from J, leaving 10 bases between. Germline CDR1 is SGHAT and CDR2 is FQNNGV. The CDR3 sequence is 13 residues long. CDR3 DNA: TGTGCCAGCAGCTTAGACGGGGTAGGAGGCTACACCTTC. It encodes CASSLDGVGGYTF.

This clone was detected once. The CDR3 loop reads CASSHGPLDRAGEKLFF. DNA of the CDR3: TGTGCCAGCAGCCACGGGCCCCTGGACAGGGCCGGGGAAAAACTGTTTTTT. This chain links TRBV4-2 with TRBJ1-4, with TRBD1 identical over 8 bases. Germline V gives CDR1 LGHNA, CDR2 YNFKEQ. The CDR3 loop spans 17 amino acids. V trimming: 3 bases; J trimming: 8 bases; junction bases outside the gene matches: 14.

The V gene is TRBV5-4, the J gene TRBJ1-4, with a possible D match to TRBD1 (5 bases). The V gene's germline CDR1 is SGHNT and CDR2 YYREEE (reference sequence). The V and J ends lost 4 bases and 7 bases respectively, with 11 bases between them. The CDR3 extends over 13 amino acids. The CDR3, as DNA: TGTGCCAGCAGCCCGGGGGGGGGTGAAAAACTGTTTTTT. This encodes CASSPGGGEKLFF. Full variable domain (rest looked up from reference TRBV5-4 and TRBJ1-4): ETGVTQSPTHLIKTRGQQVTLRCSSQSGHNTVSWYQQALGQGPQFIFQYYREEENGRGNFPPRFSGLQFPNYSSELNVNALELDDSALYLCASSPGGGEKLFFGSGTQLSVL.

CDR3 sequence reads: CASSYYRVSNQPQHF. Here the CDR3 DNA reads TGTGCCAGCAGTTATTACAGGGTTAGCAATCAGCCCCAGCATTTT. The chain is built from TRBV28 and TRBJ1-5; tentatively, D is TRBD1 (6 bases). The CDR3 extends over 15 amino acids. Germline V gene data show CDR1 as MDHEN and CDR2 as SYDVKM. With 4 bases removed from V and 0 bases from J, the gap between germline ends came to 10 bases.

In its sample, this clone was seen a few times. The chain couples TRBV27 to TRBJ1-4; D not resolved. The V end lost 1 base, the J end lost 7 bases, and 4 bases lay between the germline ends. The CDR3 contains 12 residues. In germline, CDR1 is MNHEY, CDR2 SMNVEV (reference sequence). CDR3 DNA sequence: TGTGCCAGCAGTTTATACGGTGAAAAACTGTTTTTT. Protein: CASSLYGEKLFF. Combining the CDR3 with reference TRBV27 and TRBJ1-4 gives the whole variable domain EAQVTQNPRYLITVTGKKLTVTCSQNMNHEYMSWYRQDPGLGLRQIYYSMNVEVTDKGDVPEGYKVSRKEKRNFPLILESPSPNQTSLYFCASSLYGEKLFFGSGTQLSVL.

The chain joins TRBV5-1 to TRBJ1-1, with 12 bases aligning to TRBD1. Germline CDR1 SGHRS, CDR2 YFSETQ. With V trimmed by 5 bases and J by 7 bases, 6 bases remained unmatched. The CDR3 covers 14 residues. CDR3 sequence reads: CASSRDRGQDEAFF. The CDR3 DNA reads as TGCGCCAGCAGTCGGGACAGGGGGCAGGATGAAGCTTTCTTT.

This chain connects TRBV19 to TRBJ1-5; TRBD1 matches at 7 bases. Germline CDR1 is LNHDA and CDR2 is SQIVND (reference sequence). This CDR3 is built from 15 residues. Losses at the gene ends were 7 bases for V and 1 base for J; bases not matched to a gene: 7. CDR3 sequence (DNA): TGTGCCAGTACCATGGACAGGAGCAGCAATCAGCCCCAGCATTTT. It encodes CASTMDRSSNQPQHF.

The chain combines TRBV7-9 with TRBJ2-3; 7 nucleotides align to TRBD1. The J segment lost 3 bases and the V segment lost 4 bases, leaving 4 bases of the junction unmatched. CDR1 is SEHNR, CDR2 FQNEAQ, per germline (reference sequence). This CDR3 contains 14 residues. CDR3 protein: CASSYDRETDTQYF. In DNA, the CDR3 is TGTGCCAGCAGCTACGACAGGGAAACAGATACGCAGTATTTT.